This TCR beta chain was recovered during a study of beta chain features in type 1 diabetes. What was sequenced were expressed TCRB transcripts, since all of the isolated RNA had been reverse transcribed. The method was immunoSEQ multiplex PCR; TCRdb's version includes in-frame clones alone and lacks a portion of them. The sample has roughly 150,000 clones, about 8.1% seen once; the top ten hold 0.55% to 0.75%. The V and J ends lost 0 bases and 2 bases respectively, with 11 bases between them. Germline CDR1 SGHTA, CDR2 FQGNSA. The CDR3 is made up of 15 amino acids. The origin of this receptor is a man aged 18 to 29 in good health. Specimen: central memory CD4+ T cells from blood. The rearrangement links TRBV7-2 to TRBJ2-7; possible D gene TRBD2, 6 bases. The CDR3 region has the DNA TGTGCCAGCAGCTTAGCGTGGGGGGAGGCCTACGAGCAGTACTTC. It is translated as CASSLAWGEAYEQYF. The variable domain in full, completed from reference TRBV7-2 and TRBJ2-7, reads GAGVSQSPSNKVTEKGKDVELRCDPISGHTALYWYRQSLGQGLEFLIYFQGNSAPDKSGLPSDRFSAERTGGSVSTLTIQRTQQEDSAVYLCASSLAWGEAYEQYFGPGTRLTVT.